What follows are 2 T cell receptor beta chains derived from one specimen sequenced in a study of blood T cells in healthy people across ages. With a J-beta primer mix and a sample-barcoded 5' primer, a second PCR ran roughly 6 to 11 cycles. TCRdb re-called the 5' RACE reads with MiXCR, one entry per CDR3 protein. The top ten clones hold about 3.8% of a sample with approximately 1.5 million distinct CDR3 sequences, about 42% of them seen once. Sequenced: blood. The receptors derive from a woman aged 18-29 years in good health.

This clonotype was seen a single time. A much larger clone differs by one base, so this may be a read error. The chain joins TRBV18 to TRBJ2-1, with 10 nucleotides matching TRBD2. From germline, CDR1 is KGHSH and CDR2 LQKENI. Losses at the gene ends were 0 bases for V and 12 bases for J; bases not matched to a gene: 14. This CDR3 has 17 residues. The CDR3 is CASSPPGLASGSTAQFF. The DNA of the CDR3 is TGTGCCAGCTCACCACCAGGTTTGGCTAGCGGGAGTACTGCGCAGTTCTTC.

This chain's CDR3 is CASSLAHRGNYGYTF. CDR3 DNA sequence: TGTGCCAGCAGCTTAGCCCACAGGGGTAACTATGGCTACACCTTC. This rearrangement joins TRBV7-9 to TRBJ1-2, with 7 bases lining up with TRBD1. Germline trimming cut 0 bases from V and 1 base from J; bases unmatched to any gene: 2. Germline assignment: CDR1 SEHNR and CDR2 FQNEAQ (reference sequence). The CDR3 sequence is 15 residues long. Full variable domain (missing parts from reference TRBV7-9 and TRBJ1-2): DTGVSQNPRHKITKRGQNVTFRCDPISEHNRLYWYRQTLGQGPEFLTYFQNEAQLEKSRLLSDRFSAERPKGSFSTLEIQRTEQGDSAMYLCASSLAHRGNYGYTFGSGTRLTVV.